This passage covers 27 T cell receptor beta chains from one sample sequenced in a study of regulatory T cells in long-lasting Graves disease (dated by TCRdb to about 2021). This specimen's time point label, interpreted: newly diagnosed GD, antithyroid drugs for less than 3 months. For both TCR sequencing and RNA sequencing, RNA was extracted from PBMCs in TRIzol. Preparation of the library involved multiplex PCR. Data came from an Illumina HiSeq 4000. CDR3 regions were amplified by Arm-PCR with iRepertoire HTBI primers to construct TCR beta libraries. Using fastp trimming at Q25 and MiXCR clonotype assembly, TCRdb reanalyzed the public sequencing data and kept in-frame beta chains. Identical CDR3 protein sequences are pooled into one entry, listed with their most common genes and DNA. Counted in this sample were about 540,000 distinct CDR3 sequences; roughly 14% of them appeared once. The top ten clonotypes cover roughly 9.7% of the sample.

The sample was also reused in another study, on T cells in Graves' hyperthyroidism and ophthalmopathy.

Material: peripheral blood mononuclear cells (PBMCs), obtained at new diagnosis, from a patient treated with antithyroid drugs. These receptors were collected from a man aged 25-40 years with Graves disease. Donor details come from another sample of the same person, matched by shared clones.

The chain carries TRBV19 and TRBJ2-1, with 7 bases lining up with TRBD2. Germline loops: CDR1 LNHDA, CDR2 SQIVND (reference sequence). V trimming: 4 bases; J trimming: 9 bases; junction bases outside the gene matches: 6. The CDR3 spans 13 residues. CDR3 in DNA: TGTGCCAGTAGTAAACTCGCTAGCGGTGAGCAGTTCTTC. As protein: CASSKLASGEQFF.

This clonotype appeared a few times. The rearrangement joins TRBV29-1 to TRBJ2-3; unclear D gene. V lost 0 bases to trimming and J lost 2 bases, with 9 bases between them. The CDR3 spans 14 residues. The V gene's germline CDR1 is SQVTM and CDR2 ANQGSEA. This CDR3 reads CSVEDLGLTDTQYF. The CDR3 DNA reads TGCAGCGTTGAAGACTTGGGCCTCACAGATACGCAGTATTTT.

In its sample, this clonotype was seen many times. The chain has TRBV27 and TRBJ2-7, with TRBD1 as a possible D gene (6 bases). The V gene's germline CDR1 is MNHEY and CDR2 SMNVEV (reference sequence). The CDR3 is made up of 15 amino acids. V was trimmed by 4 bases and J by 3 bases, leaving 16 bases between them. The CDR3 nucleotides read TGTGCCAGCAGTTCCCCCCCCGGACAGCTCTACGAGCAGTACTTC. This translates into CASSSPPGQLYEQYF.

This clonotype was seen at least ten times. The chain employs TRBV27 and TRBJ1-6; 9 bases map to TRBD1. CDR3 length equals 16 residues. The germline CDR1 and CDR2 sequences are MNHEY and SMNVEV (reference sequence). J lost 6 bases, V lost 6 bases, and 9 bases had no gene match. The CDR3 DNA sequence: TGTGCCAGCAGGATTAGGACAGGGGCAGTTAATTCACCCCTCCACTTT. Its translation is CASRIRTGAVNSPLHF.

The genes are TRBV7-9 and TRBJ1-6; 11 nucleotides line up with TRBD1. The V gene's germline CDR1 is SEHNR and CDR2 FQNEAQ (reference sequence). V lost 5 bases and J lost 6; bases outside the gene matches: 6. The CDR3 sequence is 16 residues long. Written as DNA, the CDR3 is TGTGCCAGCAGCCTCCGGACAGGGGGCAGTAATTCACCCCTCCACTTT. It specifies CASSLRTGGSNSPLHF.

In nucleotides, the CDR3 is TGCGCCAGCAGCTTGGCACTAGCGGGGGCCTGGGAGCAGTACTTC. Its protein is CASSLALAGAWEQYF. J is TRBJ2-7 and V is TRBV5-1; 11 nucleotides match TRBD2. The trim removed 0 bases at V and 7 bases at J, leaving 6 bases unmatched. This CDR3 has 15 residues. Germline assignment: CDR1 SGHRS and CDR2 YFSETQ.

This clonotype was seen repeatedly, ten times or more. The chain carries TRBV27 and TRBJ1-1; D may be TRBD1 (5 bases). Germline CDR1 and CDR2: MNHEY and SMNVEV (reference sequence). V was cut by 3 bases and J by 4 bases, with 12 bases left in between. There are 14 residues in the CDR3. The DNA for the CDR3 is TGTGCCAGCAGTTTCTTGCAGGGAGGCACTGAAGCTTTCTTT. This encodes CASSFLQGGTEAFF.

This clonotype was recorded many times. CDR3 sequence (DNA): TGTGCCAGCAGCTTTTTAAGCACAGATACGCAGTATTTT. Translating it yields CASSFLSTDTQYF. The chain has TRBV27 and TRBJ2-3; D is undetermined. The length of the CDR3 is 13 residues. In germline, CDR1 is MNHEY, CDR2 SMNVEV (reference sequence). The V end was cut by 6 bases, the J end by 0 bases, with 7 bases between.

At least ten counts were recorded for this clonotype. The chain recombines TRBV24-1 with TRBJ2-3; 10 bases map to TRBD2. The CDR3 runs 14 residues. J was trimmed by 7 bases and V by 4 bases; bases with no gene match: 4. The germline CDR1 and CDR2 sequences are KGHDR and SFDVKD. CDR3 sequence: CATSEELAGNTQYF. The CDR3, as DNA: TGTGCCACCAGTGAGGAACTAGCGGGGAATACGCAGTATTTT.

This clonotype was observed many times. J is TRBJ1-5 and V is TRBV12-3 or TRBV12-4, with D unresolved. Trimming shortened V by 6 bases and J by 0 bases, and 6 bases separated the two germline ends. The length of the CDR3 is 13 residues. The CDR3 is CASRRYSNQPQHF. Here the CDR3 DNA reads TGTGCCAGCAGGCGGTATAGCAATCAGCCCCAGCATTTT.

The sample holds many counts of this clonotype. The chain joins TRBV11-2 to TRBJ2-7; D may be TRBD1 (6 bases). The V end lost 3 bases, the J end lost 2 bases, and 14 bases lay between the germline ends. CDR3 length: 15 residues. Germline CDR1 is SGHAT and CDR2 is FQNNGV. Here the CDR3 DNA reads TGTGCCAGCAGCTTGGGTAGTGGGGGCCCCTACGAGCAGTACTTC. This encodes CASSLGSGGPYEQYF.

The chain carries TRBV18 and TRBJ2-1; 9 bases line up with TRBD2. The end of the DNA aligns better with TRBJ2-3, so the J call may be wrong. The germline CDR1 and CDR2 sequences are KGHSH and LQKENI. The CDR3 extends over 16 amino acids. CDR3 loop: CASSPPLTSGLDTQYF. DNA of the CDR3: TGTGCCAGCTCACCACCTCTGACTAGCGGATTAGATACGCAGTATTTT.

This clonotype was recorded at least ten times. V usage is TRBV7-2 and J usage is TRBJ2-5, with a tentative D call TRBD1 (6 bases). Trimming stripped 4 bases from V and 4 bases from J, with 10 bases between. Per germline, CDR1 SGHTA and CDR2 FQGNSA. The CDR3 spans 13 residues. In DNA form, the CDR3 reads TGTGCCAGCAGCTGGGGGCAAGGAGAGACCCAGTACTTC. This codes for CASSWGQGETQYF.

This clonotype has ten or more counts. This sequence joins TRBV7-9 and TRBJ2-1; TRBD2 matches 11 bases. V lost 1 base and J lost 7; bases outside the gene matches: 6. Germline CDR1 is SEHNR and CDR2 is FQNEAQ (reference sequence). This CDR3 has 16 residues. This CDR3 is CASSLGSGRASNEQFF. The CDR3 region has the DNA TGTGCCAGCAGCTTAGGTAGCGGGAGGGCCTCAAATGAGCAGTTCTTC.

Ten or more counts support this clonotype. The chain carries TRBV7-2 and TRBJ2-5, with 9 positions matching TRBD2. Unmatched junction bases numbered 4, after V lost 5 bases and J lost 3 bases. The germline CDR1 and CDR2 sequences are SGHTA and FQGNSA. The CDR3 sequence is 14 residues long. The CDR3 spells CASSTGLAEETQYF. The CDR3 DNA reads as TGTGCCAGCAGCACGGGACTAGCAGAAGAGACCCAGTACTTC.

This clonotype was counted ten times or more. The V call is TRBV28, the J call TRBJ2-5; D remains unclear. Germline CDR1 and CDR2: MDHEN and SYDVKM. There are 15 residues in the CDR3. The germline V and J ends were trimmed by 1 base and 7 bases, with 16 bases remaining between them. CDR3 nucleotides: TGTGCCAGCAGTTTATTTGGGATTGGAGAAGGGACCCAGTACTTC. It translates to CASSLFGIGEGTQYF.

The count of this clonotype is one. Given a far larger clone just one base away, this is likely a sequencing read error. J is TRBJ2-5 and V is TRBV2; no definite D call. This CDR3 has 11 residues. V was shortened by 6 bases and J by 11 bases, with 13 bases between the two germline ends. The germline V gene has CDR1 SNHLY and CDR2 FYNNEI. Written as DNA, the CDR3 is TGTGCCAGCAGGACGGCGAATGAGCAGTACTTC. Its protein product is CASRTANEQYF.

Remarks on this clonotype: A much larger clone differs by one base, so this may be a read error. This rearrangement joins TRBV7-9 to TRBJ2-7; a weak D match, TRBD1 (6 bases). The CDR3 contains 14 residues. Trimming cost V 8 bases and J 2 bases, with 16 bases left between them. CDR1 SEHNR and CDR2 FQNEAQ come from the germline V gene (reference sequence). The DNA for the CDR3 is TGTGCCAGCGGGCCAGGGGAGCGAGCCTACGAGCAGTACTTC. It specifies CASGPGERAYEQYF.

V and J are TRBV13 and TRBJ2-6, with D possibly being TRBD1 (5 bases). Germline loops: CDR1 PRHDT, CDR2 FYEKMQ (reference sequence). There are 16 residues in the CDR3. Deletions cut 1 base from V and 0 bases from J, with 7 bases between. CDR3 amino acids: CASSLAGLSGANVLTF. CDR3 in DNA: TGTGCCAGCAGCTTAGCAGGGCTCTCTGGGGCCAACGTCCTGACTTTC.

This clonotype has a count of ten or more. V gene TRBV27 combines with J gene TRBJ1-3, with TRBD1 identical over 8 bases. CDR1 is MNHEY and CDR2 is SMNVEV in the germline V gene (reference sequence). The V and J ends lost 5 bases and 0 bases, in that order; junction bases with no gene match: 3. The CDR3 spans 15 residues. In nucleotides, the CDR3 is TGTGCCAGCAGTCCAGGGGGCCGCTCTGGAAACACCATATATTTT. Its translation: CASSPGGRSGNTIYF.

This clonotype was seen more than once but under ten times. This sequence joins TRBV4-1 and TRBJ1-4; 8 bases are a match to TRBD1. The V gene end was trimmed by 1 base and the J gene end by 7 bases; junction bases not matched to a gene: 5. CDR1 is MGHRA and CDR2 is YSYEKL in the germline V gene. This CDR3 comprises 15 residues. The CDR3 DNA is TGCGCCAGCAGCCAAGGCAGGGGGCTCTCTGAAAAACTGTTTTTT. This sequence encodes CASSQGRGLSEKLFF.

This clonotype was counted ten times or more. The gene calls are TRBV10-2 and TRBJ2-3, with D possibly matching TRBD2 (5 bases). Germline V gene sequence: CDR1 WSHSY, CDR2 SAAADI. The V and J ends lost 8 bases and 2 bases respectively, with 11 bases between them. The CDR3 spans 13 residues. Here the CDR3 DNA reads TGCGCCAGCGGGGAGTATAACACAGATACGCAGTATTTT. It yields the protein CASGEYNTDTQYF.

This clonotype was seen at least ten times. The chain is built from TRBV12-3 or TRBV12-4 and TRBJ2-7; 12 bases are a match to TRBD2. The CDR3 is 13 amino acids. V shed 7 bases, J shed 6 bases, and the junction held 4 bases outside the gene matches. CDR3 sequence: CASTSGRAAEQYF. The CDR3, as DNA: TGTGCCAGCACTAGCGGGAGGGCCGCCGAGCAGTACTTC.

Many counts were recorded for this clonotype. The CDR3 sequence: CASSPQGKADTQYF. CDR3 DNA sequence: TGTGCCAGCAGTCCCCAGGGGAAGGCAGATACGCAGTATTTT. The rearrangement uses TRBV6-1 and TRBJ2-3, with D possibly being TRBD1 (6 bases). The CDR3 has 14 residues. CDR1 MNHNS and CDR2 SASEGT come from the germline V gene. Trimming left V 5 bases short and J 4 bases short, with 13 bases between.

The chain links TRBV20-1 to TRBJ2-7; 9 bases match TRBD2. CDR3 length: 14 amino acids. Germline V gene sequence: CDR1 DFQATT, CDR2 SNEGSKA (reference sequence). Trimming removed 1 base from V and 3 bases from J; junction bases left unmatched: 4. As DNA, the CDR3 is TGCAGTGCTAGAGGCGGGAGGGACGGCTACGAGCAGTACTTC. This encodes CSARGGRDGYEQYF.

This clonotype was observed many times. The gene calls are TRBV6-2 or TRBV6-3 and TRBJ2-1; 7 bases are a match to TRBD1. Germline values: CDR1 MNHEY, CDR2 SVGEGT. The CDR3 loop spans 15 amino acids. J was trimmed by 3 bases and V by 7 bases; bases with no gene match: 9. Written as DNA, the CDR3 is TGTGCCAGCACCAGACAGGGCGGTCGCTACAATGAGCAGTTCTTC. As protein: CASTRQGGRYNEQFF.

This clonotype was seen more than once but under ten times. The chain employs TRBV5-1 and TRBJ1-3; a weak D match, TRBD1 (5 bases). Trimming took 0 bases from V and 3 from J, leaving 10 bases between them. Germline CDR1 reads SGHRS; CDR2 reads YFSETQ. CDR3 length: 15 amino acids. The CDR3 protein is CASSLDDGGGNTIYF. The CDR3 DNA is TGCGCCAGCAGCTTGGACGACGGGGGTGGAAACACCATATATTTT.